The 27 T cell receptor beta chains below come from one sample, sequenced in a study of blood T cell repertoires in COVID-19. Data came from immunoSEQ multiplex PCR; TCRdb stores just in-frame clones and leaves some out. The table records approximately 84,000 clones, roughly 80% of them present only once. The specimen sequenced was peripheral blood. These receptors all stem from a human donor in a cohort sampled during active COVID-19.

V gene TRBV9 combines with J gene TRBJ2-2; 8 nucleotides match TRBD1. V lost 3 bases, J lost 1 base, and 5 bases stayed unmatched. In germline, CDR1 is SGDLS, CDR2 YYNGEE. There are 16 residues in the CDR3. In DNA, the CDR3 is TGTGCCAGCAGCGCCTCCGGGACAGGGAACACCGGGGAGCTGTTTTTT. It translates to CASSASGTGNTGELFF. The variable domain in full, completed from reference TRBV9 and TRBJ2-2, reads DSGVTQTPKHLITATGQRVTLRCSPRSGDLSVYWYQQSLDQGLQFLIQYYNGEERAKGNILERFSAQQFPDLHSELNLSSLELGDSALYFCASSASGTGNTGELFFGEGSRLTVL.

The chain is built from TRBV6-1 and TRBJ1-5, with 9 bases lining up with TRBD1. Trimming removed 3 bases from V and 6 bases from J; junction bases left unmatched: 6. Germline-derived CDR1 and CDR2 are MNHNS and SASEGT. This CDR3 contains 15 residues. CDR3 sequence (DNA): TGTGCCAGCAGTGATGGACAGGGGTTCGGTCAGCCCCAGCATTTT. Its protein product is CASSDGQGFGQPQHF.

The rearrangement uses TRBV12-3 or TRBV12-4 and TRBJ2-7, with a possible D match to TRBD2 (6 bases). The CDR3 totals 13 residues. Trimming took off 9 bases at V and 0 bases at J, with 12 bases between the two ends. CDR3 nucleotide sequence: TGTGCCAGTAGGTCGGGACTCTCCTACGAGCAGTACTTC. Protein sequence: CASRSGLSYEQYF.

This clone was counted between two and nine times. V and J are TRBV7-9 and TRBJ2-7, with 7 bases aligning to TRBD1. CDR1 SEHNR and CDR2 FQNEAQ come from the germline V gene (reference sequence). This CDR3 comprises 14 residues. Trimming removed 1 base from V and 3 bases from J; junction bases left unmatched: 3. The CDR3 loop is CASSLGQGLYEQYF. Written as DNA, the CDR3 is TGTGCCAGCAGCTTAGGACAGGGTCTCTACGAGCAGTACTTC.

The chain recombines TRBV20-1 with TRBJ2-7; the match to TRBD1 covers 12 bases. The germline V gene encodes CDR1 DFQATT and CDR2 SNEGSKA (reference sequence). CDR3 length: 15 amino acids. The V segment lost 3 bases and the J segment 5 bases; nucleotides outside the gene matches: 8. For the CDR3, the DNA is TGCAGTGCTAGTTTGGGACAGGGGGCGGGAAACGAGCAGTACTTC. The encoded protein is CSASLGQGAGNEQYF.

The V gene is TRBV10-1, the J gene TRBJ2-7, with no clear D. Trimming removed 2 bases at V and 2 bases at J, with 7 bases between. Germline values: CDR1 WNHNN, CDR2 SYGVQD (reference sequence). The CDR3 sequence is 13 residues long. The CDR3 nucleotides are TGCGCCAGCAGTGAGAGCCGAACCTACGAGCAGTACTTC. Translation gives CASSESRTYEQYF.

The rearrangement joins TRBV3-1 (or the pseudogene TRBV3-2) to TRBJ2-4; D might be TRBD1 (6 bases). This CDR3 region has 15 residues. Trimming cost V 3 bases and J 8 bases, with 17 bases left between them. CDR1 is LGHDT, CDR2 YNNKEL, per germline (reference sequence). The CDR3 bases are TGTGCCAGCAGCCACCCCGGGACACCTCCCGACATTCAGTACTTC. Its protein is CASSHPGTPPDIQYF.

The chain's CDR3 is CSVGQGGRVGYTF. Here the CDR3 DNA reads TGCAGCGTCGGACAGGGGGGACGGGTTGGCTACACCTTC. J is TRBJ1-2 and V is TRBV29-1, with 10 bases lining up with TRBD1. The CDR3 sequence is 13 residues long. Per the germline V gene, CDR1 is SQVTM and CDR2 is ANQGSEA. Trimming took 6 bases from V and 7 from J; bases not matched to a gene: 8.

The chain has TRBV3-1 (or the pseudogene TRBV3-2) and TRBJ1-2; D perhaps matches TRBD1 (6 bases). V was shortened by 2 bases and J by 8 bases, with 12 bases between the two germline ends. The CDR3 sequence is 13 residues long. The germline CDR1 and CDR2 sequences are LGHDT and YNNKEL (reference sequence). In DNA form, the CDR3 reads TGTGCCAGCAGCCAACTACAGGGCGGCGGCTACACCTTC. This gives the protein CASSQLQGGGYTF.

The chain links TRBV27 to TRBJ2-7, with 14 bases that match TRBD2. The CDR3 has 14 amino acids. The ends lost 6 bases at V and 4 bases at J; junction bases unmatched: 2. Germline V gives CDR1 MNHEY, CDR2 SMNVEV (reference sequence). The CDR3 spells CASRRTSGRYEQYF. In nucleotides, the CDR3 is TGTGCCAGCAGGCGGACTAGCGGGAGGTACGAGCAGTACTTC.

This clone appeared many times. This CDR3 reads CASSDRSLEGYTF. The CDR3 DNA reads TGTGCCAGCTCCGACAGGAGTCTCGAGGGCTACACCTTC. J is TRBJ1-2 and V is TRBV28; a weak D match, TRBD1 (6 bases). In germline, CDR1 is MDHEN, CDR2 SYDVKM. V lost 8 bases to trimming and J lost 8 bases, with 18 bases between them. The CDR3 consists of 13 residues.

The chain employs TRBV6-5 and TRBJ2-3; 10 bases line up with TRBD1. After removal of 7 bases from V and 1 base from J, the junction contained 5 bases not matched to a gene. Germline values: CDR1 MNHEY, CDR2 SVGAGI. This CDR3 contains 15 residues. The CDR3: CASIRTGGGTDTQYF. The CDR3 region has the DNA TGTGCCAGCATACGGACAGGGGGAGGCACAGATACGCAGTATTTT.

Within the sample, this clone is medium-sized. The chain uses TRBV30 and TRBJ1-5; no reliable D call. The CDR3 is 14 amino acids. Looked up from germline, CDR1 is GTSNPN and CDR2 is SVGIG (reference sequence). V lost 2 bases to trimming and J lost 9 bases, with 17 bases between them. The CDR3 coding sequence is TGTGCCTGGAGTCGGCAGGCCCAGGCTACGCCCCAGCATTTT. It encodes CAWSRQAQATPQHF. Full variable domain (outside the CDR3, taken from reference TRBV30 and TRBJ1-5): SQTIHQWPATLVQPVGSPLSLECTVEGTSNPNLYWYRQAAGRGLQLLFYSVGIGQISSEVPQNLSASRPQDRQFILSSKKLLLSDSGFYLCAWSRQAQATPQHFGDGTRLSIL.

The CDR3 bases are TGTGCCAGTAAACCTAGCCTACCGGGACAGGGGGGGATTTATAGCAATCAGCCCCAGCATTTT. It codes for CASKPSLPGQGGIYSNQPQHF. The chain links TRBV19 to TRBJ1-5; 11 bases match TRBD1. CDR3 length: 21 amino acids. The germline V gene encodes CDR1 LNHDA and CDR2 SQIVND (reference sequence). The V gene end was trimmed by 7 bases and the J gene end by 0 bases; junction bases not matched to a gene: 20.

This sequence joins TRBV3-1 (or the pseudogene TRBV3-2) and TRBJ1-2; 8 bases map to TRBD1. There are 13 residues in the CDR3. CDR1 and CDR2 (germline): LGHDT, YNNKEL (reference sequence). The V gene end was trimmed by 4 bases and the J gene end by 3 bases; junction bases not matched to a gene: 1. The CDR3 sequence is CASSPTGDYGYTF. CDR3 nucleotide sequence: TGTGCCAGCAGCCCGACAGGGGACTATGGCTACACCTTC.

The rearrangement joins TRBV7-3 to TRBJ2-1; 8 bases match TRBD2. Per the germline V gene, CDR1 is SGHTA and CDR2 is FQGTGA. V shed 5 bases, J shed 4 bases, and the junction held 10 bases outside the gene matches. The CDR3 spans 16 residues. The CDR3 is CASSTFGGASYNEQFF. The CDR3 DNA reads as TGTGCCAGCAGCACTTTCGGGGGGGCGTCTTACAATGAGCAGTTCTTC.

The chain is built from TRBV2 and TRBJ2-1; 8 positions match TRBD2. Germline CDR1 and CDR2: SNHLY and FYNNEI. The V segment lost 5 bases and the J segment 3 bases; nucleotides outside the gene matches: 0. This CDR3 has 13 amino acids. The CDR3, as DNA: TGTGCCAGCAGTAGCGGGAGCTACAATGAGCAGTTCTTC. Protein product: CASSSGSYNEQFF.

The rearrangement joins TRBV19 to TRBJ2-1; 11 nucleotides agree with TRBD2. The CDR3 is made up of 20 amino acids. CDR1 and CDR2 from the germline V gene are LNHDA and SQIVND (reference sequence). With V trimmed by 1 base and J by 7 bases, 18 bases remained unmatched. CDR3 amino acids: CASSIGQTSGSRIHRNEQFF. In DNA, the CDR3 is TGTGCCAGTAGTATAGGTCAAACTAGCGGGAGCCGTATCCACCGTAATGAGCAGTTCTTC.

CDR3 in amino acids: CASRGQGGGKAFF. DNA for the CDR3: TGTGCCAGCAGGGGACAGGGTGGGGGGAAAGCTTTCTTT. This sequence joins TRBV2 and TRBJ1-1; 9 bases line up with TRBD1. The CDR3 covers 13 residues. Per germline, CDR1 SNHLY and CDR2 FYNNEI. J lost 9 bases, V lost 6 bases, and 8 bases had no gene match.

The chain carries TRBV7-2 and TRBJ2-1, with 15 bases that match TRBD2. This CDR3 has 15 amino acids. Germline V lookup: CDR1 SGHTA, CDR2 FQGNSA. With V trimmed by 3 bases and J by 10 bases, 4 bases remained unmatched. The CDR3 reads CASSFGLAGGQEQFF. CDR3 in DNA: TGTGCCAGCAGCTTCGGACTAGCGGGGGGGCAGGAGCAGTTCTTC. Using reference TRBV7-2 and TRBJ2-1 for the parts outside the CDR3, the full variable domain is GAGVSQSPSNKVTEKGKDVELRCDPISGHTALYWYRQSLGQGLEFLIYFQGNSAPDKSGLPSDRFSAERTGGSVSTLTIQRTQQEDSAVYLCASSFGLAGGQEQFFGPGTRLTVL.

The chain links TRBV7-6 to TRBJ2-1; TRBD1 might be the D (6 bases). The V gene lost 5 bases and the J gene lost 10 bases, with 15 bases spanning the gap. Germline CDR1 and CDR2: SGHVS and FNYEAQ. CDR3 length equals 13 residues. The CDR3 sequence: CASSRAGQREQFF. CDR3 DNA sequence: TGTGCCAGCAGCCGAGCCGGACAGCGAGAGCAGTTCTTC.

J is TRBJ2-3 and V is TRBV7-9; no clear D gene. Trimming cost V 0 bases and J 4 bases, with 14 bases left between them. CDR1 is SEHNR, CDR2 FQNEAQ, per germline (reference sequence). This CDR3 has 16 amino acids. CDR3 loop: CASSLAAGLVADTQYF. The CDR3 DNA follows: TGTGCCAGCAGCTTAGCCGCTGGTCTGGTAGCAGATACGCAGTATTTT.

The rearrangement uses TRBV7-8 and TRBJ1-5; 8 bases map to TRBD1. The V gene's germline CDR1 is SGHVS and CDR2 FQNEAQ. This CDR3 region has 18 residues. Trimming removed 6 bases from V and 0 bases from J; junction bases left unmatched: 13. The CDR3 spells CASSSALSQGDSNQPQHF. CDR3 bases: TGTGCCAGCAGTTCCGCCCTATCACAGGGGGATAGCAATCAGCCCCAGCATTTT.

This rearrangement joins TRBV19 to TRBJ1-5; 9 nucleotides agree with TRBD1. The V and J ends lost 3 bases and 5 bases, in that order; junction bases with no gene match: 5. Germline CDR1 reads LNHDA; CDR2 reads SQIVND (reference sequence). The CDR3 has 15 amino acids. CDR3 in amino acids: CASSITGTGYQPQHF. The CDR3 DNA reads TGTGCCAGTAGTATCACCGGGACAGGGTATCAGCCCCAGCATTTT.

The rearrangement joins TRBV25-1 to TRBJ1-1, with D perhaps matching TRBD1 (5 bases). The germline CDR1 and CDR2 sequences are MGHDK and SYGVNS. Trimming removed 2 bases from V and 4 bases from J, with 8 bases in between. CDR3 length equals 13 residues. The CDR3 nucleotides read TGTGCCAGCAGTGAAAATAGGGGCACTGAAGCTTTCTTT. Translation gives CASSENRGTEAFF.

This clone occurred a few times. The chain employs TRBV6-5 and TRBJ2-2; TRBD2 agrees at 10 bases. The junction had 4 bases not matched to a gene; V was cut back by 2 bases and J by 7 bases. CDR1 and CDR2 (germline): MNHEY, SVGAGI. This CDR3 contains 15 residues. This CDR3 reads CASSYPSGSSGELFF. The CDR3 coding sequence is TGTGCCAGCAGTTACCCTAGCGGGAGCAGCGGGGAGCTGTTTTTT.

This clone was recorded once. The rearrangement links TRBV27 to TRBJ1-2; 7 nucleotides agree with TRBD1. CDR3 size: 13 residues. Germline lookup yields CDR1 MNHEY and CDR2 SMNVEV (reference sequence). J was trimmed by 8 bases and V by 3 bases; bases with no gene match: 6. In DNA form, the CDR3 reads TGTGCCAGCAGTTTCCTACAGGGGAAAGGCTACACCTTC. Encoded protein: CASSFLQGKGYTF.